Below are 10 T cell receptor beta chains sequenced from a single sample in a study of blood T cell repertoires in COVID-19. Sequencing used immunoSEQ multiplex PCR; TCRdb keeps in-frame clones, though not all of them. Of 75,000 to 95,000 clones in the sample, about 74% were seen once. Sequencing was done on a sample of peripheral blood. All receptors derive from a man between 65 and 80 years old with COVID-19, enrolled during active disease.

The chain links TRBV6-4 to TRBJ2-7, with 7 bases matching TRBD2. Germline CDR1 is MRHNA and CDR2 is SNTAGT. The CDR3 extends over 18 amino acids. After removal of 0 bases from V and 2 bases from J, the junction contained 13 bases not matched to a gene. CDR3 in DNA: TGTGCCAGCAGTGACTCGAGAGCGGGATGGGGGTCCACCTACGAGCAGTACTTC. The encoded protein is CASSDSRAGWGSTYEQYF.

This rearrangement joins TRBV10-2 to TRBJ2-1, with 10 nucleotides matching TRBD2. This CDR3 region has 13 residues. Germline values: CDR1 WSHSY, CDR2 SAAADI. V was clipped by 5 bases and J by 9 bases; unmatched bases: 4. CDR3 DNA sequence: TGCGCCAGCAGTTCTAGCGGGAGCGGTGAGCAGTTCTTC. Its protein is CASSSSGSGEQFF.

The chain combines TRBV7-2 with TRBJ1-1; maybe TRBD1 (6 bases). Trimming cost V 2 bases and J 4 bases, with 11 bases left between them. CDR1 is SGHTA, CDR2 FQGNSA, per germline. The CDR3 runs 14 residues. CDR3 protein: CASSLYRDGTEAFF. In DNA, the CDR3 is TGTGCCAGCAGCTTATACAGGGACGGCACTGAAGCTTTCTTT.

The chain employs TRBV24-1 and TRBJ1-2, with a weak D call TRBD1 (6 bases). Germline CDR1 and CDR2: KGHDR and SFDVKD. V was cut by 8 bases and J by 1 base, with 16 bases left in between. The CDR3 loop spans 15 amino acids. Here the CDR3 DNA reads TGTGCCACCAAGGGGGGGGCAGGAGATAACTATGGCTACACCTTC. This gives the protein CATKGGAGDNYGYTF.

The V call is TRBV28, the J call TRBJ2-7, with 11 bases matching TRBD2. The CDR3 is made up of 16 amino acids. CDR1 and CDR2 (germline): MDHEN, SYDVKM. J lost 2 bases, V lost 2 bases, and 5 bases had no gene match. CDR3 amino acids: CASSLISGRDPYEQYF. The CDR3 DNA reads TGTGCCAGCAGTTTAATTAGCGGGAGGGATCCCTACGAGCAGTACTTC. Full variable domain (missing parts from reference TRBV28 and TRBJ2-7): DVKVTQSSRYLVKRTGEKVFLECVQDMDHENMFWYRQDPGLGLRLIYFSYDVKMKEKGDIPEGYSVSREKKERFSLILESASTNQTSMYLCASSLISGRDPYEQYFGPGTRLTVT.

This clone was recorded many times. In nucleotides, the CDR3 is TGTGCCACCCGGTTTAACTATGGCTACACCTTC. Its protein is CATRFNYGYTF. The genes are TRBV19 and TRBJ1-2; D remains unclear. This CDR3 is 11 amino acids long. CDR1 LNHDA and CDR2 SQIVND come from the germline V gene (reference sequence). V lost 10 bases and J lost 1, with 7 bases in between.

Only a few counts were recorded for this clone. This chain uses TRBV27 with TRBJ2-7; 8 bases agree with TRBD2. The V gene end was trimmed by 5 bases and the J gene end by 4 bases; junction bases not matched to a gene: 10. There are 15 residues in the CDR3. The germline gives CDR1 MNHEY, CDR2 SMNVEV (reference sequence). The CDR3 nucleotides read TGTGCCAGCAGTCCGGAAGTGGTAGCGGGGTACGAGCAGTACTTC. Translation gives CASSPEVVAGYEQYF.

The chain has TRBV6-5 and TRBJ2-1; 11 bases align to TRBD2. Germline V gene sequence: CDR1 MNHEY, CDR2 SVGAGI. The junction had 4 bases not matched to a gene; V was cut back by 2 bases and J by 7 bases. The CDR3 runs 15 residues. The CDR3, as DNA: TGTGCCAGCAGTTACGCGACTAGCGGGGAGAATGAGCAGTTCTTC. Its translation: CASSYATSGENEQFF.

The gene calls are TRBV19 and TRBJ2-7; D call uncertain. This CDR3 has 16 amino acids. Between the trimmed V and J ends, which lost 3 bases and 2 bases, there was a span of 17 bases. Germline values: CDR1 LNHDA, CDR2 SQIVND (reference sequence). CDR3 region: CASSIVVGGWTYEQYF. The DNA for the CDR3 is TGTGCCAGTAGTATTGTGGTCGGCGGATGGACCTACGAGCAGTACTTC.

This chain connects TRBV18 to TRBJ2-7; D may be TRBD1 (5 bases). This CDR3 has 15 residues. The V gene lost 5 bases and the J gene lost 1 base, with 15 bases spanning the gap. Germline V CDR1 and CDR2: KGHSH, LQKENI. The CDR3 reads CASSARQTSSYEQYF. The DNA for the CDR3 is TGTGCCAGCTCAGCAAGACAGACTTCGTCCTACGAGCAGTACTTC.